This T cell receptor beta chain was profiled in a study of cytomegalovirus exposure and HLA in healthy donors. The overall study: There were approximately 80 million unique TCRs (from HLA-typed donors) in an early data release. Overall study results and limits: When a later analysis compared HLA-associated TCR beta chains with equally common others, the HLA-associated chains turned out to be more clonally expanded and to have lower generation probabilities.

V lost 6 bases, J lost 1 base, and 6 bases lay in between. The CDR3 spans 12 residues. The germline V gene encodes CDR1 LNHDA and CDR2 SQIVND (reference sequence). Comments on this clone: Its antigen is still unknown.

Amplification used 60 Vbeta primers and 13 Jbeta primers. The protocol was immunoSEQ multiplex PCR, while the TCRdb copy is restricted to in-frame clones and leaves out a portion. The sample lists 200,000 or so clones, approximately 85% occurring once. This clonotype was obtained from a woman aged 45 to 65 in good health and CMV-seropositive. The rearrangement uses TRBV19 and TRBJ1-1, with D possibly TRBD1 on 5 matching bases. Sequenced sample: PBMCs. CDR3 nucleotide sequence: TGTGCCAGTAGCGGACAGAACACTGAAGCTTTCTTT. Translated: CASSGQNTEAFF.